These 16 T cell receptor beta chains came from one sample sequenced in a study of blood T cell repertoires in COVID-19. The repertoire was sequenced with immunoSEQ multiplex PCR; TCRdb's copy has only in-frame clones and lacks some. This table holds approximately 140,000 clones, 80% to 85% found once. Sequencing was performed on peripheral blood. These TCRs come from a man between 60 and 75 years old with acute or convalescent COVID-19.

This chain uses TRBV24-1 with TRBJ2-7; D is perhaps TRBD1 (6 bases). Germline-derived CDR1 and CDR2 are KGHDR and SFDVKD. The CDR3 loop spans 15 amino acids. Trimming took off 4 bases at V and 3 bases at J, with 15 bases between the two ends. The CDR3 DNA follows: TGTGCCACCAGTGAGTCCGGGACAAACCGCTACGAGCAGTACTTC. Translation gives CATSESGTNRYEQYF.

The chain joins TRBV19 to TRBJ1-5, with 8 bases that match TRBD1. The germline V gene has CDR1 LNHDA and CDR2 SQIVND (reference sequence). The V segment lost 3 bases and the J segment 6 bases; nucleotides outside the gene matches: 10. CDR3 length equals 16 residues. The CDR3 protein is CASSILGQGAGQPQHF. As DNA, the CDR3 is TGTGCCAGTAGTATCTTAGGGCAGGGGGCTGGTCAGCCCCAGCATTTT. Together with reference TRBV19 and TRBJ1-5, the CDR3 gives the full variable domain: DGGITQSPKYLFRKEGQNVTLSCEQNLNHDAMYWYRQDPGQGLRLIYYSQIVNDFQKGDIAEGYSVSREKKESFPLTVTSAQKNPTAFYLCASSILGQGAGQPQHFGDGTRLSIL.

This sequence joins TRBV15 and TRBJ2-7; D ambiguous. This CDR3 is built from 13 residues. The germline CDR1 and CDR2 sequences are LNHNV and YYDKDF (reference sequence). V lost 5 bases and J 0 bases, leaving 8 bases between the germline ends. The CDR3: CATSRGFSYEQYF. The CDR3 nucleotides are TGTGCCACCAGCCGCGGTTTCTCCTACGAGCAGTACTTC.

The chain recombines TRBV5-1 with TRBJ2-2, with TRBD2 matching over 8 bases. CDR3 size: 16 residues. In germline, CDR1 is SGHRS, CDR2 YFSETQ. V trimming: 0 bases; J trimming: 1 base; junction bases outside the gene matches: 2. CDR3 loop: CASSLETSGNTGELFF. The CDR3 DNA sequence: TGCGCCAGCAGCTTGGAAACTAGCGGGAACACCGGGGAGCTGTTTTTT. The full variable domain, completed using reference TRBV5-1 and TRBJ2-2, is KAGVTQTPRYLIKTRGQQVTLSCSPISGHRSVSWYQQTPGQGLQFLFEYFSETQRNKGNFPGRFSGRQFSNSRSEMNVSTLELGDSALYLCASSLETSGNTGELFFGEGSRLTVL.

The rearrangement uses TRBV15 and TRBJ2-1, with D unresolved. This CDR3 is 15 amino acids long. The germline V gene has CDR1 LNHNV and CDR2 YYDKDF (reference sequence). V gave up 0 bases and J gave up 2 bases, with 8 bases separating them. The CDR3 DNA follows: TGTGCCACCAGCAGAGATAGCCCTGCCTACAATGAGCAGTTCTTC. Protein: CATSRDSPAYNEQFF. The full variable domain, completed using reference TRBV15 and TRBJ2-1, is DAMVIQNPRYQVTQFGKPVTLSCSQTLNHNVMYWYQQKSSQAPKLLFHYYDKDFNNEADTPDNFQSRRPNTSFCFLDIRSPGLGDTAMYLCATSRDSPAYNEQFFGPGTRLTVL.

This chain uses TRBV30 with TRBJ1-6; possible D gene TRBD1, 5 bases. The CDR3 contains 13 residues. V shed 3 bases and J shed 5 bases, with 8 bases lying between them. Germline V gene lookup returns CDR1 GTSNPN and CDR2 SVGIG (reference sequence). The CDR3 DNA follows: TGTGCCTGGAGACAGGAGAATAATTCACCCCTCCACTTT. Translating it yields CAWRQENNSPLHF.

As for this clone: Other DNA sequences in this specimen translate into the identical CDR3. The chain combines TRBV2 with TRBJ2-7; a weak D match, TRBD1 (5 bases). Germline CDR1 reads SNHLY; CDR2 reads FYNNEI. Trimming removed 2 bases from V and 2 bases from J, with 10 bases in between. CDR3 length: 14 residues. The CDR3 protein is CASSEQGFPYEQYF. CDR3 bases: TGTGCCAGCAGTGAACAGGGATTTCCCTACGAGCAGTACTTC.

The chain couples TRBV5-1 to TRBJ1-5; 7 bases fit TRBD1. Losses at the gene ends were 0 bases for V and 5 bases for J; bases not matched to a gene: 5. Germline V gives CDR1 SGHRS, CDR2 YFSETQ. The CDR3 covers 15 residues. CDR3 sequence (DNA): TGCGCCAGCAGCTTGGGAGGGGGCGAGGATCAGCCCCAGCATTTT. The encoded protein is CASSLGGGEDQPQHF. Variable domain in full (rest from reference TRBV5-1 and TRBJ1-5): KAGVTQTPRYLIKTRGQQVTLSCSPISGHRSVSWYQQTPGQGLQFLFEYFSETQRNKGNFPGRFSGRQFSNSRSEMNVSTLELGDSALYLCASSLGGGEDQPQHFGDGTRLSIL.

The V gene is TRBV5-6, the J gene TRBJ2-5, with 7 bases identical to TRBD2. Germline V gene sequence: CDR1 SGHDT, CDR2 YYEEEE. There are 15 residues in the CDR3. The ends lost 4 bases at V and 5 bases at J; junction bases unmatched: 11. The CDR3 loop is CASSPSGGLWETQYF. The CDR3 DNA reads TGTGCCAGCAGCCCTAGCGGAGGGCTCTGGGAGACCCAGTACTTC.

The V gene is TRBV19, the J gene TRBJ1-5; D may be TRBD1 (5 bases). The CDR3 length is 15 residues. Germline CDR1 is LNHDA and CDR2 is SQIVND (reference sequence). V lost 7 bases, J lost 4 bases, and 17 bases lay in between. The CDR3 DNA reads as TGTGCCAGTACTCCTGGGGGGGGAGGTAATCAGCCCCAGCATTTT. This translates into CASTPGGGGNQPQHF.

The chain recombines TRBV19 with TRBJ1-6; D is unclear. With 1 base removed from V and 9 bases from J, the gap between germline ends came to 10 bases. Germline CDR1 reads LNHDA; CDR2 reads SQIVND (reference sequence). This CDR3 comprises 14 residues. CDR3 sequence: CASSIVGERSPLHF. CDR3 bases: TGTGCCAGTAGTATAGTTGGGGAGCGTTCACCCCTCCACTTT. The full variable domain, completed using reference TRBV19 and TRBJ1-6, is DGGITQSPKYLFRKEGQNVTLSCEQNLNHDAMYWYRQDPGQGLRLIYYSQIVNDFQKGDIAEGYSVSREKKESFPLTVTSAQKNPTAFYLCASSIVGERSPLHFGNGTRLTVT.

This chain connects TRBV5-4 to TRBJ1-2, with TRBD1 matching 10 bases. Per germline, CDR1 SGHNT and CDR2 YYREEE (reference sequence). CDR3 length: 14 residues. The V segment lost 4 bases and the J segment 8 bases; nucleotides outside the gene matches: 8. CDR3 residues: CASSRPGTGVGYTF. In nucleotides, the CDR3 is TGTGCCAGCAGCCGCCCCGGGACAGGGGTAGGCTACACCTTC.

J is TRBJ2-3 and V is TRBV29-1, with 8 bases aligning to TRBD2. This CDR3 is built from 14 residues. CDR1 and CDR2 (germline): SQVTM, ANQGSEA. The V and J ends lost 5 bases and 0 bases, in that order; junction bases with no gene match: 4. CDR3 sequence (DNA): TGCAGCGTTTCGGCTAGCGGGAGCACAGATACGCAGTATTTT. The encoded protein is CSVSASGSTDTQYF.

This chain links TRBV7-3 with TRBJ2-1, with 9 bases fitting TRBD2. Unmatched junction bases numbered 13, after V lost 5 bases and J lost 8 bases. This CDR3 has 16 residues. Germline values: CDR1 SGHTA, CDR2 FQGTGA. The CDR3 loop is CASSPGGRAGGHEQFF. Here the CDR3 DNA reads TGTGCCAGCAGCCCCGGGGGACGAGCGGGGGGCCATGAGCAGTTCTTC.

The rearrangement uses TRBV29-1 and TRBJ2-1; 8 nucleotides agree with TRBD2. Germline V gives CDR1 SQVTM, CDR2 ANQGSEA. CDR3 length equals 13 residues. V was clipped by 4 bases and J by 10 bases; unmatched bases: 9. The CDR3 DNA follows: TGCAGCGTTGGACTGAGACTAGCGCGAGAGCAGTTCTTC. Protein: CSVGLRLAREQFF.

The rearrangement links TRBV28 to TRBJ1-2; D possibly corresponds to TRBD1 (6 bases). The CDR3 covers 14 residues. The germline V and J ends were trimmed by 4 bases and 4 bases, with 13 bases remaining between them. Germline V gene data show CDR1 as MDHEN and CDR2 as SYDVKM. The CDR3 loop is CASSYRVTVYGYTF. CDR3 in DNA: TGTGCCAGCAGTTACAGGGTGACGGTCTATGGCTACACCTTC.